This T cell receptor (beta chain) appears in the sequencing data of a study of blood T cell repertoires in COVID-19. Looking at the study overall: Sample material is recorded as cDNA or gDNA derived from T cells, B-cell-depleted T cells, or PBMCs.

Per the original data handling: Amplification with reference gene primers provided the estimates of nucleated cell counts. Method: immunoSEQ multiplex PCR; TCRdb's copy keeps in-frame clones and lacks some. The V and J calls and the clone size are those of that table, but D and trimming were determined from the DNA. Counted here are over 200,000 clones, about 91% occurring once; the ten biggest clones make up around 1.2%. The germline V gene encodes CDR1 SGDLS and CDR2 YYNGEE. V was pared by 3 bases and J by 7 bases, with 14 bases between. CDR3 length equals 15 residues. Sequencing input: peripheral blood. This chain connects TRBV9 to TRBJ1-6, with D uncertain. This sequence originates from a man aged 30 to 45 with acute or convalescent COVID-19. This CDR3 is CASSAVSGVNSPLHF. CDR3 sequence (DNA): TGTGCCAGCAGCGCTGTTTCGGGAGTCAATTCACCCCTCCACTTT.